This passage covers 2 T cell receptor beta chains from one sample sequenced in a study of OX40 agonist ivuxolimab in advanced cancers. Profiling relied on immunoSEQ multiplex PCR, and the TCRdb table lists in-frame clones only, not all of them. The sample yields roughly 38,000 clones, 80% to 90% seen once. Sequences were derived from CD4+ or CD8+ T cells sorted from blood, sampled in a trial of the OX40 agonist ivuxolimab. These receptors were collected from an adult with an advanced solid tumor such as melanoma, head and neck, liver or kidney cancer.

The J gene is TRBJ1-2, the V gene TRBV4-2, with D uncertain. Germline V gene lookup returns CDR1 LGHNA and CDR2 YNFKEQ. Trimming took off 0 bases at V and 0 bases at J, with 11 bases between the two ends. The CDR3 consists of 16 residues. The CDR3 DNA reads as TGTGCCAGCAGCCAAGATCTTGGCACAGCTAACTATGGCTACACCTTC. Its protein is CASSQDLGTANYGYTF.

The chain has TRBV5-4 and TRBJ2-3, with TRBD2 matching over 12 bases. The CDR3 is 17 amino acids. V was clipped by 0 bases and J by 5 bases; unmatched bases: 7. Germline CDR1 SGHNT, CDR2 YYREEE (reference sequence). The CDR3 DNA sequence: TGTGCCAGCAGCTTGGAGTCTAGCGGGGGGGCCGAAGATACGCAGTATTTT. Its protein is CASSLESSGGAEDTQYF.